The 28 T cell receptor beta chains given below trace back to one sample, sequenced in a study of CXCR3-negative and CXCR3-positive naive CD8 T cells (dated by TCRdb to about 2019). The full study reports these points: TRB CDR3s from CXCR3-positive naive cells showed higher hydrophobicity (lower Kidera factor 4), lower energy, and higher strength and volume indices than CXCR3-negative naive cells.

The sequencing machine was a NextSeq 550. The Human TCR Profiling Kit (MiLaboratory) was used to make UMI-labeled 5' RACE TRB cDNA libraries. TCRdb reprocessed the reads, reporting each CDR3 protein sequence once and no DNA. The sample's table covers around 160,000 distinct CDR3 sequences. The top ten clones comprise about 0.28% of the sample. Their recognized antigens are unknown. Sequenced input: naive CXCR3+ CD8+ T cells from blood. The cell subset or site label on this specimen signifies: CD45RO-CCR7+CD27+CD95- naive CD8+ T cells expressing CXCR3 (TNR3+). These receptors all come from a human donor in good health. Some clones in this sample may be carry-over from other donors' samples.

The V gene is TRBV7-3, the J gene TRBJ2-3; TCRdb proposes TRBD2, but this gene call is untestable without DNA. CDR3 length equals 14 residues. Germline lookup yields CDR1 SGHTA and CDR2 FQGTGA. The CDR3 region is CASSNTGGTDTQYF.

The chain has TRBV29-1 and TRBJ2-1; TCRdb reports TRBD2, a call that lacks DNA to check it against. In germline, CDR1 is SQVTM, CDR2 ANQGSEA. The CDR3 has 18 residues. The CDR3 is CSVDPGLAGTFLPGEQFF.

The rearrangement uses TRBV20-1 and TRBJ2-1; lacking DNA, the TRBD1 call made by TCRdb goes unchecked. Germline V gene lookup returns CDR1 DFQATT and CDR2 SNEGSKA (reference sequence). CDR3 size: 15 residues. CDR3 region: CSARGSDRGLYEQFF.

CDR3 amino acids: CASRGQGATEAFF. This chain connects TRBV27 to TRBJ1-1; TCRdb's D call of TRBD1 is untestable without DNA. From germline, CDR1 is MNHEY and CDR2 SMNVEV (reference sequence). This CDR3 has 13 amino acids.

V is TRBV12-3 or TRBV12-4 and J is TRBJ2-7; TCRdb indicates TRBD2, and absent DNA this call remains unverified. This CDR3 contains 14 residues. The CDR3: CASSLATSFYEQYF.

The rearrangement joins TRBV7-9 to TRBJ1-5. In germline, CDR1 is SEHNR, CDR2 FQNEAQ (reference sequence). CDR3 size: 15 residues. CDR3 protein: CASSPDGDLNQPQHF.

The CDR3 is CASRTGEDVGYTF. The chain carries TRBV13 and TRBJ1-2; TCRdb's D call of TRBD1 is untestable without DNA. This CDR3 is built from 13 residues. Germline V lookup: CDR1 PRHDT, CDR2 FYEKMQ (reference sequence).

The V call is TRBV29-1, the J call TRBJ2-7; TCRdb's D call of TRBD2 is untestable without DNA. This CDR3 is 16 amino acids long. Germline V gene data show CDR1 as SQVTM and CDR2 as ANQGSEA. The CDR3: CSVDYGSSGTTYEQYF.

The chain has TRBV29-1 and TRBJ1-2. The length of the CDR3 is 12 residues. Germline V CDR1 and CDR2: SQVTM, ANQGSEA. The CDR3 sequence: CSVAGSNYGYTF.

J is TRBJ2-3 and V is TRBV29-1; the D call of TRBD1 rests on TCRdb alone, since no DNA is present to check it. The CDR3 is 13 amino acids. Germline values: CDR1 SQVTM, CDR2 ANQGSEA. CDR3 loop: CSVLQGAVDTQYF.

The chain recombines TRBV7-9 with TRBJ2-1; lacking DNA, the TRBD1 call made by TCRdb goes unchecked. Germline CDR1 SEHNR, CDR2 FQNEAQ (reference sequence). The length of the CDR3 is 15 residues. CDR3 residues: CASSLLRAPQGEQFF.

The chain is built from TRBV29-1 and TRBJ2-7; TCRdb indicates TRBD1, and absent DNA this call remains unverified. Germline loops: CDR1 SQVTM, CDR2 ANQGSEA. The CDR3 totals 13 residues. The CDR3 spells CSVLQGDTYEQYF.

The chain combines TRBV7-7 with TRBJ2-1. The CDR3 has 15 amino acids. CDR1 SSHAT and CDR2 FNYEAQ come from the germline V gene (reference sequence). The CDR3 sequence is CASSFDSSSYNEQFF.

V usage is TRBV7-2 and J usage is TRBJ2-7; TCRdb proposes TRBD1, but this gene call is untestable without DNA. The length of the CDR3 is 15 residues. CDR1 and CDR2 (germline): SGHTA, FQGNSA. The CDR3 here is CASSPWTASSYEQYF.

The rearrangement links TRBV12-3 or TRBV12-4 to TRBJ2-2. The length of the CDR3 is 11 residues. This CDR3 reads CASSLNGELFF.

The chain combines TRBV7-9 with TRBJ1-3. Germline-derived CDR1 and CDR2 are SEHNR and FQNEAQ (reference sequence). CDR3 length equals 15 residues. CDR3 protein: CASSDVPSSGNTIYF.

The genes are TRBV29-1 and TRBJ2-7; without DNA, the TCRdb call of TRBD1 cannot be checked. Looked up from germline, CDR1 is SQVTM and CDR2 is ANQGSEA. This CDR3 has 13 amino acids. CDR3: CSVPGLTDYEQYF.

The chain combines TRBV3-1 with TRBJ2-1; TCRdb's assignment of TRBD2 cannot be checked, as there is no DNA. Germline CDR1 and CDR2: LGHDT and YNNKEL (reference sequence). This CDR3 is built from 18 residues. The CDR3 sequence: CASSPRLAVQGGYNEQFF.

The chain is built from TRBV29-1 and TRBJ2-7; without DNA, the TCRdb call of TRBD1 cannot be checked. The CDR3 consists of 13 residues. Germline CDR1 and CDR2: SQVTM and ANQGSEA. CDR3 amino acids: CSVEEDDSYEQYF.

This CDR3 reads CASSLGDGPFYEQYF. The chain employs TRBV7-9 and TRBJ2-7; the D call of TRBD2 rests on TCRdb alone, since no DNA is present to check it. Germline CDR1 and CDR2: SEHNR and FQNEAQ (reference sequence). The CDR3 extends over 15 amino acids.

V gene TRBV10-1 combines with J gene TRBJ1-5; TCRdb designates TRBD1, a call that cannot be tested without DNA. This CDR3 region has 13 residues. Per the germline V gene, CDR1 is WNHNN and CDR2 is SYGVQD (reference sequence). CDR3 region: CASSAGRGQPQHF.

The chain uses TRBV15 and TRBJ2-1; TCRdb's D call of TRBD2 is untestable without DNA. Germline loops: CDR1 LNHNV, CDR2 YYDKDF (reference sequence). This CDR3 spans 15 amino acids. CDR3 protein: CATSTTSGSYNEQFF.

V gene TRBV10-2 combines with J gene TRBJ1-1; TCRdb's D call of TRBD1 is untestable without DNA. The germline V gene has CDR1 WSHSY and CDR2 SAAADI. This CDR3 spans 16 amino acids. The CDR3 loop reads CASSEFTVGGNTEAFF.

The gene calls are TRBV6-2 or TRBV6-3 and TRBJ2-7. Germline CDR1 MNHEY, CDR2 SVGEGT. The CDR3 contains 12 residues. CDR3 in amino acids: CASSFADYEQYF.

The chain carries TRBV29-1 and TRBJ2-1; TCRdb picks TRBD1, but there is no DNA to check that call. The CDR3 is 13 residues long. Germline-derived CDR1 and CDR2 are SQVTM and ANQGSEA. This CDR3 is CSVARGQYNEQLF.

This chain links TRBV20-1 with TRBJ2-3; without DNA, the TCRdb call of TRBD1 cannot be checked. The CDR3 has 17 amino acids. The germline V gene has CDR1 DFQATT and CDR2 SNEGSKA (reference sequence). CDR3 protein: CSAHPGYRLTSTDTQYF.

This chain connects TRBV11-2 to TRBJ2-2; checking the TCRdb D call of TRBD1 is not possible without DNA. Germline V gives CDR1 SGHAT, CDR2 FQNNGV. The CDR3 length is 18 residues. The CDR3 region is CASSQGPLQGAGTGELFF.

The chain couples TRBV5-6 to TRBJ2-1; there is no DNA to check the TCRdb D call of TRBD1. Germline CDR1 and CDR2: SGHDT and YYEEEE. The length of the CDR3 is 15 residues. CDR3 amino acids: CASSAERGMGVEQFF.